This T cell receptor (beta chain) was obtained from a study of regulatory T cells in long-lasting Graves disease. The overall study: Persistent cases took antithyroid drugs over 5 years and stayed TSH receptor antibody positive.

CDR1 and CDR2 (germline): MNHEY, SMNVEV (reference sequence). This CDR3 is built from 16 residues. V trimming: 0 bases; J trimming: 3 bases; junction bases outside the gene matches: 3. Points from the study as a whole: Few sampled subjects may have lowered accuracy. Persistent disease showed a preference for TRBV28, TRBJ1-2 and TRBJ2-5.

Time point specified: persistent/refractory GD, antithyroid drugs over 5 years with positive TRAb. TCR sequences were obtained from RNA taken from PBMCs. The authors built TCR beta libraries using iRepertoire HTBI primers and Arm-PCR of CDR3 regions. Per the authors' pipeline: Across samples, more than 55 TRBV and about 15 TRBJ segments were found. Each CDR3 protein is one row after TCRdb ran MiXCR on the multiplex PCR reads. Clone size and V and J calls follow TCRdb, not the original study. The table has 400,000 to 600,000 distinct CDR3 sequences, roughly 21% seen once; the top ten hold about 7%. This clonotype came up a few times. Its target is unknown.

The TCR was taken from a female donor with Graves disease. The genes are TRBV27 and TRBJ2-5, with 11 positions matching TRBD2. Sequenced material: peripheral blood mononuclear cells (PBMCs), taken when the disease was refractory, from a patient treated with antithyroid drugs. CDR3 loop: CASSLSPGLAEETQYF. The CDR3 DNA sequence: TGTGCCAGCAGTTTATCACCGGGACTAGCGGAAGAGACCCAGTACTTC.